The 5 T cell receptor beta chains below come from one sample, sequenced in a study of T-cell reconstitution after alpha-beta-depleted transplantation in children. Preparation of the TCRbeta library used unique molecular identifiers. TCRdb re-analysed the PCR reads in MiXCR, keeping a single row per CDR3 protein. The sample includes 700,000 or so distinct CDR3 sequences, roughly 14% seen only once; the top ten take 0.79%. The specimen comprised PBMCs, sampled before TCRalphabeta/CD19-depleted stem cell transplant. The receptors shown here come from a girl aged 2 to 9 with congenital amegakaryocytic thrombocytopenia, due to receive a stem cell transplant.

This clonotype has just one count. This may come from a read error, since a much larger clone is one base off. The chain is built from TRBV5-1 and TRBJ2-7; 10 bases line up with TRBD2. The CDR3 sequence is 17 residues long. The junction had 8 bases not matched to a gene; V was cut back by 2 bases and J by 0 bases. Per the germline V gene, CDR1 is SGHRS and CDR2 is YFSETQ. CDR3 bases: TGCGCCAGCAGCTTCATCGGACTAGCGGAAATCTCCTACGAGCAGTACTTC. This sequence encodes CASSFIGLAEISYEQYF.

On this clonotype itself: A clone one base away is much larger, so this may be a read error. The rearrangement joins TRBV20-1 to TRBJ2-3, with 10 nucleotides matching TRBD2. The length of the CDR3 is 17 residues. Germline V gene sequence: CDR1 DFQATT, CDR2 SNEGSKA (reference sequence). Here the CDR3 reads CCARGRRLAGEGDTQYF. The CDR3, as DNA: TGCTGTGCTAGAGGCCGACGACTAGCGGGCGAAGGGGATACGCAGTATTTT.

This clonotype was detected only a few times. The J gene is TRBJ2-1, the V gene TRBV3-1, with TRBD2 matching over 11 bases. The germline CDR1 and CDR2 sequences are LGHDT and YNNKEL (reference sequence). Unmatched junction bases numbered 16, after V lost 5 bases and J lost 7 bases. The CDR3 covers 18 residues. The CDR3 reads CASSGGLADTIISNEQFF. The CDR3 DNA is TGTGCCAGCAGCGGGGGACTAGCGGATACCATTATTTCTAATGAGCAGTTCTTC.

This clonotype was counted ten times or more. This sequence joins TRBV5-1 and TRBJ2-5; no reliable D call. Germline loops: CDR1 SGHRS, CDR2 YFSETQ. The CDR3 is 10 residues long. The V end was cut by 5 bases, the J end by 5 bases, with 4 bases between. In DNA form, the CDR3 reads TGCGCCAGCAGTTACGAGACCCAGTACTTC. It codes for CASSYETQYF.

This clonotype showed up many times. V gene TRBV20-1 combines with J gene TRBJ2-3; D call uncertain. This CDR3 spans 10 amino acids. Trimming removed 4 bases from V and 3 bases from J, with 2 bases in between. CDR1 and CDR2 (germline): DFQATT, SNEGSKA (reference sequence). For the CDR3, the DNA is TGCAGTGCTAAAACAGATACGCAGTATTTT. It specifies CSAKTDTQYF.